The 23 T cell receptor beta chains below all came from one sample that was sequenced in a study of blood T cells in healthy people across ages. For the second PCR, which ran for about 6 to 11 cycles, a sample-barcoded 5' primer and a J-beta primer mix were used. One entry per CDR3 protein results from TCRdb running MiXCR on the 5' RACE reads. The table lists about 1,400,000 distinct CDR3 sequences, 42% of them singletons. Sequencing was performed on blood. The receptors were gathered from a woman younger than 35 in good health.

The V gene is TRBV20-1, the J gene TRBJ2-5; no clear D. V lost 5 bases and J 5 bases, leaving 18 bases between the germline ends. This CDR3 region has 14 residues. CDR1 DFQATT and CDR2 SNEGSKA come from the germline V gene (reference sequence). The CDR3 reads CSAPRILESETQYF. CDR3 bases: TGCAGTGCTCCGAGAATACTGGAGTCGGAGACCCAGTACTTC.

The chain uses TRBV6-1 and TRBJ1-4, with TRBD1 matching over 10 bases. The CDR3 extends over 15 amino acids. Trimming took 8 bases from V and 5 from J; bases not matched to a gene: 8. Germline CDR1 is MNHNS and CDR2 is SASEGT. CDR3 sequence reads: CASEELGQGNEKLFF. In nucleotides, the CDR3 is TGTGCCAGCGAGGAGTTGGGACAGGGGAATGAAAAACTGTTTTTT.

The rearrangement links TRBV7-2 to TRBJ1-4, with D maybe TRBD1 (5 bases). Trimming left V 8 bases short and J 11 bases short, with 21 bases between. The germline CDR1 and CDR2 sequences are SGHTA and FQGNSA. This CDR3 comprises 14 residues. The CDR3 here is CASSRSEGREKLFF. Here the CDR3 DNA reads TGTGCCAGCTCGAGGTCCGAGGGGAGGGAGAAACTGTTTTTT.

This clonotype was seen repeatedly, ten times or more. The gene calls are TRBV7-3 and TRBJ1-2; maybe TRBD1 (6 bases). V dropped 0 bases and J dropped 4 bases, with 9 bases sitting between them. CDR3 length: 14 residues. Germline CDR1 SGHTA, CDR2 FQGTGA. CDR3 region: CASSLTDSIYGYTF. CDR3 nucleotide sequence: TGTGCCAGCAGCTTAACGGACAGTATCTATGGCTACACCTTC.

This clonotype was picked up a small number of times. The CDR3 is CASSDDRGPTDTQYF. In DNA form, the CDR3 reads TGTGCCAGCAGTGACGACAGGGGTCCCACAGATACGCAGTATTTT. The rearrangement uses TRBV6-1 and TRBJ2-3; 8 nucleotides match TRBD1. The CDR3 length is 15 residues. Trimming cost V 3 bases and J 2 bases; bases outside gene matches: 4. From germline, CDR1 is MNHNS and CDR2 SASEGT.

This clonotype was detected only a few times. The chain employs TRBV20-1 and TRBJ1-2; D unresolved. Trimming took off 5 bases at V and 1 base at J, with 8 bases between the two ends. This CDR3 has 12 amino acids. CDR1 and CDR2 from the germline V gene are DFQATT and SNEGSKA (reference sequence). The CDR3 bases are TGCAGTGCTGCCTGGGGTAACTATGGCTACACCTTC. It yields the protein CSAAWGNYGYTF.

The chain links TRBV30 to TRBJ2-7; no firm D call. V lost 5 bases to trimming and J lost 7 bases, with 21 bases between them. CDR1 GTSNPN and CDR2 SVGIG come from the germline V gene (reference sequence). The CDR3 has 14 amino acids. In DNA form, the CDR3 reads TGTGCCTGGTATGAACAGTCAGCCTACAATGAGCAGTACTTC. Translation gives CAWYEQSAYNEQYF.

In the case of this clonotype: At one end, the junction sequence differs from germline, possibly due to a read error. The chain uses TRBV4-1 and TRBJ2-2, with 10 bases fitting TRBD1. In germline, CDR1 is MGHRA, CDR2 YSYEKL. This CDR3 is built from 16 residues. DNA for the CDR3: TGCGCCAGCAGCCAAGGACAGGGGGCCAACACCGAGGAGCTGTTTTTT. Translation gives CASSQGQGANTEELFF.

This chain links TRBV28 with TRBJ1-5; D is perhaps TRBD1 (6 bases). CDR3 size: 13 residues. CDR1 is MDHEN and CDR2 is SYDVKM in the germline V gene. Trimming took off 7 bases at V and 2 bases at J, with 9 bases between the two ends. CDR3 sequence (DNA): TGTGCCAGCATACGGGGGCGCAATCAGCCCCAGCATTTT. Amino acids: CASIRGRNQPQHF. Combining the CDR3 with reference TRBV28 and TRBJ1-5 gives the whole variable domain DVKVTQSSRYLVKRTGEKVFLECVQDMDHENMFWYRQDPGLGLRLIYFSYDVKMKEKGDIPEGYSVSREKKERFSLILESASTNQTSMYLCASIRGRNQPQHFGDGTRLSIL.

A few counts support this clonotype. The rearrangement joins TRBV10-3 to TRBJ2-1; 7 positions match TRBD2. Trimming removed 10 bases from V and 8 bases from J; junction bases left unmatched: 14. This CDR3 is built from 14 residues. The germline V gene has CDR1 ENHRY and CDR2 SYGVKD. CDR3 bases: TGTGCCACCCGCGGCCTAGCGGCCCAGGATGAGCAGTTCTTC. Its protein is CATRGLAAQDEQFF.

The chain uses TRBV4-1 and TRBJ2-3; TRBD2 is a possible D gene (5 bases). Trimming pared 1 base from V and 4 bases from J, leaving 18 bases between. Germline loops: CDR1 MGHRA, CDR2 YSYEKL. CDR3 length equals 17 residues. The chain's CDR3 is CASSQARWAPEADTQYF. CDR3 DNA: TGCGCCAGCAGCCAAGCCCGTTGGGCCCCGGAGGCAGATACGCAGTATTTT.

The V call is TRBV7-9, the J call TRBJ1-1, with D possibly matching TRBD1 (5 bases). V gave up 2 bases and J gave up 5 bases, with 9 bases separating them. The length of the CDR3 is 13 residues. The germline CDR1 and CDR2 sequences are SEHNR and FQNEAQ (reference sequence). In DNA form, the CDR3 reads TGTGCCAGCAGCTTAAAATGGGGGACTGAAGCTTTCTTT. Its translation is CASSLKWGTEAFF. The complete variable domain, with remaining parts taken from reference TRBV7-9 and TRBJ1-1, reads DTGVSQNPRHKITKRGQNVTFRCDPISEHNRLYWYRQTLGQGPEFLTYFQNEAQLEKSRLLSDRFSAERPKGSFSTLEIQRTEQGDSAMYLCASSLKWGTEAFFGQGTRLTVV.

CDR3 bases: TGTGCCAGCAGCTTGCGGGGGCTTCGCTATGGCTACACCTTC. As protein: CASSLRGLRYGYTF. The genes are TRBV5-6 and TRBJ1-2; D might be TRBD1 (6 bases). This CDR3 has 14 residues. V lost 1 base to trimming and J lost 4 bases, with 11 bases between them. Germline V lookup: CDR1 SGHDT, CDR2 YYEEEE.

The chain recombines TRBV12-3 or TRBV12-4 with TRBJ1-1, with 7 nucleotides matching TRBD1. J gave up 8 bases and V 6 bases, and 9 bases lay outside the gene matches. This CDR3 is 13 amino acids long. CDR3 loop: CASRETGVIEAFF. Here the CDR3 DNA reads TGTGCCAGCAGGGAAACAGGGGTAATAGAAGCTTTCTTT.

This clonotype occurred a few times. The chain links TRBV5-1 to TRBJ1-5; D is undetermined. Germline CDR1 and CDR2: SGHRS and YFSETQ. Trimming cost V 4 bases and J 2 bases, with 16 bases left between them. The CDR3 extends over 16 amino acids. The CDR3 coding sequence is TGCGCCAGCAGCCTCTACCCGATGGGTGGCAATCAGCCCCAGCATTTT. It encodes CASSLYPMGGNQPQHF. The full variable domain, its missing parts supplied by reference TRBV5-1 and TRBJ1-5, is KAGVTQTPRYLIKTRGQQVTLSCSPISGHRSVSWYQQTPGQGLQFLFEYFSETQRNKGNFPGRFSGRQFSNSRSEMNVSTLELGDSALYLCASSLYPMGGNQPQHFGDGTRLSIL.

This rearrangement joins TRBV9 to TRBJ2-3, with unresolved D. The CDR3 contains 14 residues. V was pared by 3 bases and J by 5 bases, with 13 bases between. CDR1 is SGDLS and CDR2 is YYNGEE in the germline V gene. For the CDR3, the DNA is TGTGCCAGCAGCGGTGGGCATCCGCGAGATACGCAGTATTTT. This encodes CASSGGHPRDTQYF.

Of note for this clonotype: A read error may account for a junction end that differs from germline. The chain combines TRBV12-3 or TRBV12-4 with TRBJ2-3; tentative D call: TRBD2 (5 bases). The CDR3 is 16 amino acids. CDR3 sequence: CASGPRAHASTDTRYF. The CDR3 coding sequence is TGTGCCAGCGGTCCCCGGGCTCATGCTAGCACAGATACGCGGTATTTT.

Points on this clonotype: A much larger clonotype is one base distant, so this may be a read error. This chain joins TRBV10-3 and TRBJ2-1; D gene unclear. CDR3 length: 13 amino acids. CDR1 and CDR2 (germline): ENHRY, SYGVKD. CDR3 sequence: CTIRLPDHNEQFF. The CDR3 nucleotides are TGTACCATCAGGCTCCCCGACCACAATGAGCAGTTCTTC.

J is TRBJ2-7 and V is TRBV28; 8 bases are a match to TRBD1. Germline V gene sequence: CDR1 MDHEN, CDR2 SYDVKM. The ends lost 0 bases at V and 5 bases at J; junction bases unmatched: 6. The CDR3 consists of 15 residues. CDR3 in DNA: TGTGCCAGCAGTTTATGGCAGGGGGCTTTGGACGAGCAGTACTTC. Its translation: CASSLWQGALDEQYF.

The CDR3 spells CSGGDQETQYF. For the CDR3, the DNA is TGCAGCGGGGGGGATCAAGAGACCCAGTACTTC. The chain is built from TRBV20-1 and TRBJ2-5, with 8 nucleotides matching TRBD2. Per germline, CDR1 DFQATT and CDR2 SNEGSKA (reference sequence). The CDR3 totals 11 residues.

This clonotype was found a few times. The chain uses TRBV29-1 and TRBJ2-1, with 8 bases aligning to TRBD1. The CDR3 loop spans 11 amino acids. Germline CDR1 is SQVTM and CDR2 is ANQGSEA. With 5 bases clipped from V and 15 bases from J, the junction kept 9 bases outside the gene matches. The CDR3 here is CSVPKEQGGFF. In nucleotides, the CDR3 is TGCAGCGTTCCAAAGGAACAGGGGGGGTTCTTC.

The chain carries TRBV20-1 and TRBJ2-5; a weak D match, TRBD1 (6 bases). CDR1 DFQATT and CDR2 SNEGSKA come from the germline V gene (reference sequence). Trimming removed 1 base at V and 5 bases at J, with 11 bases between. The CDR3 runs 13 residues. CDR3 in amino acids: CSARGGLEETQYF. CDR3 in DNA: TGCAGTGCTAGAGGGGGGCTAGAGGAGACCCAGTACTTC.

V gene TRBV6-5 combines with J gene TRBJ2-1, with D unclear. V lost 2 bases and J lost 7, with 12 bases in between. The CDR3 extends over 14 amino acids. Per germline, CDR1 MNHEY and CDR2 SVGAGI. CDR3: CASSYDGLGNEQFF. CDR3 nucleotide sequence: TGTGCCAGCAGTTACGACGGCCTTGGGAATGAGCAGTTCTTC.